A single sample gave rise to the 26 T cell receptor beta chains below, sequenced in a study of blood T cells in healthy people across ages. Then a second PCR, running roughly 6 to 12 cycles, was carried out with a sample-barcoded 5' primer and a J-beta primer mix. TCRdb analysed the 5' RACE reads with MiXCR anew, one entry per CDR3 protein. The repertoire holds about 720,000 distinct CDR3 sequences, roughly 25% seen once, with under 4.5% in the top ten. In addition, the sample was reused for a study of T cells of mothers and their children.

Input material: blood. Source of these receptors: a boy aged 10-17 years in good health.

The CDR3 DNA reads TGTGCCAGCAGCCCCGAGACGGGGCTAGCGGGAGTCGGTGAGACCCAGTACTTC. The encoded protein is CASSPETGLAGVGETQYF. The chain joins TRBV11-3 to TRBJ2-5, with 10 bases aligning to TRBD2. The CDR3 runs 18 residues. V lost 5 bases to trimming and J lost 5 bases; unmatched junction nucleotides: 17. Germline CDR1 SGHNT, CDR2 YENEEA.

This chain uses TRBV28 with TRBJ2-3; D is undetermined. The V gene's germline CDR1 is MDHEN and CDR2 SYDVKM. This CDR3 comprises 17 residues. Trimming pared 5 bases from V and 4 bases from J, leaving 22 bases between. The CDR3 region is CASSPPPLRLVPDTQYF. The DNA for the CDR3 is TGTGCCAGCAGTCCACCGCCACTTCGTTTGGTTCCAGATACGCAGTATTTT. Using reference TRBV28 and TRBJ2-3 for the parts outside the CDR3, the full variable domain is DVKVTQSSRYLVKRTGEKVFLECVQDMDHENMFWYRQDPGLGLRLIYFSYDVKMKEKGDIPEGYSVSREKKERFSLILESASTNQTSMYLCASSPPPLRLVPDTQYFGPGTRLTVL.

A few counts support this clonotype. V gene TRBV7-2 combines with J gene TRBJ2-2; no clear D. Per germline, CDR1 SGHTA and CDR2 FQGNSA. V was cut by 3 bases and J by 8 bases, with 4 bases left in between. The CDR3 contains 11 residues. CDR3 amino acids: CASSFGGELFF. CDR3 DNA: TGTGCCAGCAGCTTCGGGGGGGAGCTGTTTTTT.

This sequence joins TRBV29-1 and TRBJ2-3, with 9 bases fitting TRBD1. V shed 1 base and J 2 bases; nucleotides not matched to a gene: 4. The CDR3 is made up of 15 amino acids. Germline V gene sequence: CDR1 SQVTM, CDR2 ANQGSEA. CDR3 loop: CSVEGTGVDTDTQYF. The CDR3 nucleotides read TGCAGCGTTGAAGGGACAGGGGTCGACACAGATACGCAGTATTTT.

This clonotype was found a few times. At one end the junction does not follow the germline gene, possibly because of a read error. The chain carries TRBV5-1 and TRBJ2-7; 9 bases agree with TRBD1. The CDR3 extends over 13 amino acids. Germline CDR1 is SGHRS and CDR2 is YFSETQ. In DNA form, the CDR3 reads TGCGTCAGCAGCTTGGGACAGGGCTACGAGCAGTACTTC. This encodes CVSSLGQGYEQYF.

The chain carries TRBV4-1 and TRBJ1-1; D unclear. Trimming removed 3 bases at V and 1 base at J, with 12 bases between. Germline loops: CDR1 MGHRA, CDR2 YSYEKL. This CDR3 comprises 15 residues. CDR3 in DNA: TGCGCCAGCAGCCACTTATCTACTTCGAACACTGAAGCTTTCTTT. Translating it yields CASSHLSTSNTEAFF.

In its sample, this clonotype was seen a few times. The chain joins TRBV9 to TRBJ2-6; 10 bases align to TRBD1. Germline values: CDR1 SGDLS, CDR2 YYNGEE. The CDR3 spans 21 residues. The V and J ends lost 4 bases and 0 bases, in that order; junction bases with no gene match: 16. CDR3 in DNA: TGTGCCAGCAGCCACAACTCCGGGACAGGGGCCCTTGTCTCTGGGGCCAACGTCCTGACTTTC. Residues: CASSHNSGTGALVSGANVLTF.

In its sample, this clonotype was seen a few times. The CDR3 protein is CASSQHGETQYF. The DNA for the CDR3 is TGTGCCAGCAGCCAACACGGAGAGACCCAGTACTTC. The chain combines TRBV3-1 with TRBJ2-5; D is unclear. The germline CDR1 and CDR2 sequences are LGHDT and YNNKEL (reference sequence). This CDR3 has 12 amino acids. V shed 2 bases and J shed 4 bases, with 5 bases lying between them.

This clonotype was observed a few times. The chain uses TRBV27 and TRBJ2-7; 10 bases agree with TRBD2. Germline V CDR1 and CDR2: MNHEY, SMNVEV (reference sequence). The CDR3 consists of 13 residues. V lost 3 bases and J lost 7; bases outside the gene matches: 3. The DNA of the CDR3 is TGTGCCAGCAGTTTGCTAGCGGGAGATGAGCAGTACTTC. As protein: CASSLLAGDEQYF.

The rearrangement uses TRBV28 and TRBJ2-3, with D possibly TRBD2 on 6 matching bases. Germline lookup yields CDR1 MDHEN and CDR2 SYDVKM. Trimming cost V 2 bases and J 6 bases, with 18 bases left between them. CDR3 length: 16 amino acids. CDR3 sequence: CASSLRGRGTADTQYF. The CDR3 coding sequence is TGTGCCAGCAGTTTAAGGGGACGGGGGACGGCGGATACGCAGTATTTT.

This clonotype came up a few times. This chain joins TRBV20-1 and TRBJ2-7, with D uncertain. CDR1 is DFQATT and CDR2 is SNEGSKA in the germline V gene (reference sequence). Between the trimmed V and J ends, which lost 3 bases and 6 bases, there was a span of 12 bases. The CDR3 extends over 12 amino acids. The CDR3 sequence: CSARTTDCEQYF. CDR3 DNA: TGCAGTGCTAGGACCACTGACTGCGAGCAGTACTTC.

This clonotype appeared a few times. This chain uses TRBV7-9 with TRBJ1-2, with 8 bases lining up with TRBD1. Trimming at V came to 4 bases and at J to 4 bases, leaving 8 bases not matched to a gene. The CDR3 covers 15 residues. In germline, CDR1 is SEHNR, CDR2 FQNEAQ (reference sequence). The CDR3 here is CASSSGTGVLYGYTF. The CDR3 DNA is TGTGCCAGCAGCTCCGGGACAGGCGTTCTCTATGGCTACACCTTC.

The V gene is TRBV10-3, the J gene TRBJ2-5, with a weak D call TRBD1 (6 bases). The CDR3 runs 14 residues. The ends were cut back, 3 bases at V and 1 base at J, with 9 bases in the middle. Germline values: CDR1 ENHRY, CDR2 SYGVKD. The DNA of the CDR3 is TGTGCCATCAGTGAAGAGGACAGCCAAGAGACCCAGTACTTC. Its translation: CAISEEDSQETQYF.

This clonotype occurred a few times. V gene TRBV20-1 combines with J gene TRBJ2-2, with 8 positions matching TRBD2. V trimming: 4 bases; J trimming: 1 base; junction bases outside the gene matches: 2. The CDR3 extends over 14 amino acids. The germline V gene encodes CDR1 DFQATT and CDR2 SNEGSKA (reference sequence). The CDR3 region has the DNA TGCAGTGCTATTAGCGGGATGAACACCGGGGAGCTGTTTTTT. This encodes CSAISGMNTGELFF.

CDR3 sequence (DNA): TGCAGTGCGCCCTTTCTTCAGGGATTCACTGAAGCTTTCTTT. Protein sequence: CSAPFLQGFTEAFF. This chain connects TRBV20-1 to TRBJ1-1, with D possibly being TRBD1 (5 bases). Trimming left V 6 bases short and J 4 bases short, with 18 bases between. The CDR3 extends over 14 amino acids. The germline CDR1 and CDR2 sequences are DFQATT and SNEGSKA (reference sequence).

The V and J genes are TRBV29-1 and TRBJ2-3, with 8 bases identical to TRBD1. This CDR3 has 14 residues. V was pared by 5 bases and J by 1 base, with 5 bases of the junction left unmatched. Germline V lookup: CDR1 SQVTM, CDR2 ANQGSEA. The CDR3 protein is CSVRRGQGTDTQYF. CDR3 nucleotide sequence: TGCAGCGTTCGCCGGGGACAGGGCACAGATACGCAGTATTTT.

This clonotype was seen a few times. One base away lies a much larger clone, so this may be a sequencing read error. The V gene is TRBV6-2 or TRBV6-3, the J gene TRBJ2-7; D ambiguous. Deletions cut 1 base from V and 3 bases from J, with 4 bases between. The CDR3 totals 12 residues. Germline-derived CDR1 and CDR2 are MNHEY and SVGEGT. CDR3: CASSYLDYEQYF. CDR3 coding DNA: TGTGCCAGCAGTTACTTGGACTACGAGCAGTACTTC.

The sample holds a few counts of this clonotype. V is TRBV7-9 and J is TRBJ2-5; 8 bases are shared with TRBD1. Trimming removed 2 bases from V and 2 bases from J; junction bases left unmatched: 7. The CDR3 spans 16 residues. Germline V lookup: CDR1 SEHNR, CDR2 FQNEAQ (reference sequence). CDR3 nucleotide sequence: TGTGCCAGCAGCTTAACCCTCACAGGGGGTCAAGAGACCCAGTACTTC. Translated: CASSLTLTGGQETQYF.

This chain uses TRBV4-3 with TRBJ1-6; D not resolved. Trimming stripped 0 bases from V and 0 bases from J, with 6 bases between. CDR3 length: 16 residues. Looked up from germline, CDR1 is LGHNA and CDR2 is YSLEER. The CDR3 is CASSQDRDSYNSPLHF. CDR3 nucleotide sequence: TGCGCCAGCAGCCAAGATCGGGACTCCTATAATTCACCCCTCCACTTT.

This clonotype turned up a few times. This rearrangement joins TRBV29-1 to TRBJ1-2; D remains unclear. Germline V CDR1 and CDR2: SQVTM, ANQGSEA. Trimming cost V 7 bases and J 1 base, with 7 bases left between them. The CDR3 totals 11 residues. The CDR3 reads CSAQDNYGYTF. Written as DNA, the CDR3 is TGCAGCGCGCAGGATAACTATGGCTACACCTTC.

The chain links TRBV7-2 to TRBJ2-6; TRBD1 agrees at 7 bases. The CDR3 contains 17 residues. Germline V CDR1 and CDR2: SGHTA, FQGNSA. Trimming took 3 bases from V and 0 from J; bases not matched to a gene: 5. The CDR3 sequence is CASSFGTVYSGANVLTF. The CDR3, as DNA: TGTGCCAGCAGCTTCGGGACAGTTTACTCTGGGGCCAACGTCCTGACTTTC.

This clonotype has only a few counts. The CDR3 bases are TGTGCCAGCAGTTCTTTGGGGGCGGTAAACATTCAGTACTTC. This codes for CASSSLGAVNIQYF. The chain is built from TRBV12-3 or TRBV12-4 and TRBJ2-4; a possible D gene is TRBD1 (6 bases). The CDR3 runs to 14 residues. Trimming took off 4 bases at V and 6 bases at J, with 13 bases between the two ends.

This clonotype occurred a few times. This CDR3 is CASSLGTGTGDNEQFF. CDR3 DNA: TGCGCCAGCAGCTTGGGTACCGGGACAGGGGACAATGAGCAGTTCTTC. V usage is TRBV5-1 and J usage is TRBJ2-1; 10 nucleotides agree with TRBD1. The trim removed 0 bases at V and 5 bases at J, leaving 5 bases unmatched. Germline assignment: CDR1 SGHRS and CDR2 YFSETQ. CDR3 length: 16 residues.

This clonotype was picked up a small number of times. The CDR3 protein is CASSLASGKDEKLFF. The CDR3 DNA reads as TGTGCCAGCAGCTTAGCGTCGGGGAAGGATGAAAAACTGTTTTTT. The J gene is TRBJ1-4, the V gene TRBV7-2, with D unclear. In germline, CDR1 is SGHTA, CDR2 FQGNSA. The CDR3 has 15 residues. Trimming took 0 bases from V and 6 from J, leaving 11 bases between them.

The rearrangement joins TRBV6-6 to TRBJ2-7, with 7 bases matching TRBD2. This CDR3 is 15 amino acids long. The V gene end was trimmed by 7 bases and the J gene end by 0 bases; junction bases not matched to a gene: 9. Germline V gene lookup returns CDR1 MNHNY and CDR2 SVGAGI (reference sequence). The CDR3 spells CASTEGLTSSYEQYF. The DNA of the CDR3 is TGTGCCAGCACCGAGGGACTAACGAGCTCCTACGAGCAGTACTTC.

J is TRBJ2-1 and V is TRBV27, with D perhaps TRBD2 (5 bases). The CDR3 extends over 14 amino acids. Trimming took off 2 bases at V and 8 bases at J, with 13 bases between the two ends. Germline loops: CDR1 MNHEY, CDR2 SMNVEV (reference sequence). CDR3 DNA sequence: TGTGCCAGCAGTTTACTCCGGGAAAGAGATGAGCAGTTCTTC. This sequence encodes CASSLLRERDEQFF.